A single sample is the source of the 26 T cell receptor beta chains below, sequenced in a study of blood T cells in healthy people across ages. A second roughly 6 to 11 cycle PCR used barcoded and J-beta primers. Each CDR3 protein is one row after TCRdb ran MiXCR on the 5' RACE reads. The table lists 800,000 to 900,000 distinct CDR3 sequences, roughly 60% of them singletons. The sample consisted of blood. These receptors originate from a man aged 30 to 45 in good health.

V gene TRBV4-2 combines with J gene TRBJ1-2; possible D gene TRBD1, 6 bases. V lost 0 bases to trimming and J lost 4 bases, with 9 bases between them. Germline lookup yields CDR1 LGHNA and CDR2 YNFKEQ. The CDR3 totals 14 residues. CDR3 sequence: CASSQDRGPYGYTF. The CDR3, as DNA: TGTGCCAGCAGCCAAGATCGGGGGCCCTATGGCTACACCTTC.

The chain recombines TRBV7-9 with TRBJ2-4; D unclear. Trimming took off 1 base at V and 0 bases at J, with 13 bases between the two ends. This CDR3 comprises 17 residues. Germline V lookup: CDR1 SEHNR, CDR2 FQNEAQ (reference sequence). The CDR3 region has the DNA TGTGCCAGCAGCTTAGTTCGGACGGAGCTAGCCAAAAACATTCAGTACTTC. Residues: CASSLVRTELAKNIQYF.

This rearrangement joins TRBV15 to TRBJ1-6, with D unclear. There are 15 residues in the CDR3. Germline assignment: CDR1 LNHNV and CDR2 YYDKDF (reference sequence). V shed 0 bases and J shed 11 bases, with 14 bases lying between them. The CDR3 loop is CATSRDSRDGTPLHF. The CDR3 DNA reads TGTGCCACCAGCAGAGATAGTAGGGATGGGACACCCCTCCACTTT.

This clonotype was seen a few times. V is TRBV20-1 and J is TRBJ2-7; D is uncertain. The CDR3 is 14 amino acids. The germline V gene encodes CDR1 DFQATT and CDR2 SNEGSKA (reference sequence). Trimming pared 0 bases from V and 0 bases from J, leaving 9 bases between. CDR3 nucleotides: TGCAGTGCTAGAGACAGTGAAAGCTCCTACGAGCAGTACTTC. Translation: CSARDSESSYEQYF.

The V gene is TRBV28, the J gene TRBJ2-5; 10 bases map to TRBD2. This CDR3 region has 16 residues. V lost 6 bases, J lost 3 bases, and 10 bases stayed unmatched. CDR1 and CDR2 from the germline V gene are MDHEN and SYDVKM. The DNA of the CDR3 is TGTGCCAGCAGCCTAGTGCAGCGGGGGGGCAAAGAGACCCAGTACTTC. This encodes CASSLVQRGGKETQYF.

J is TRBJ2-2 and V is TRBV5-1; D not certain. The V gene lost 1 base and the J gene lost 1 base, with 8 bases spanning the gap. CDR1 is SGHRS, CDR2 YFSETQ, per germline. The CDR3 consists of 15 residues. The chain's CDR3 is CASSLNWGNTGELFF. CDR3 sequence (DNA): TGCGCCAGCAGCTTGAACTGGGGGAACACCGGGGAGCTGTTTTTT.

V gene TRBV7-9 combines with J gene TRBJ2-7; D is unresolved. The V end was cut by 4 bases, the J end by 1 base, with 8 bases between. Looked up from germline, CDR1 is SEHNR and CDR2 is FQNEAQ (reference sequence). This CDR3 is 13 amino acids long. CDR3 amino acids: CASSSLRSYEQYF. CDR3 coding DNA: TGTGCCAGCAGCTCGTTGCGGTCCTACGAGCAGTACTTC.

The V and J genes are TRBV7-2 and TRBJ2-7; maybe TRBD1 (5 bases). Germline CDR1 reads SGHTA; CDR2 reads FQGNSA. CDR3 length equals 14 residues. Between the trimmed V and J ends, which lost 1 base and 6 bases, there was a span of 13 bases. CDR3 nucleotide sequence: TGTGCCAGCAGCTTAGGCCAGGGCAATGCCGAGCAGTACTTC. Its translation is CASSLGQGNAEQYF.

CDR3 amino acids: CASSTGTGGSPLHF. Written as DNA, the CDR3 is TGCGCCAGCAGTACCGGGACAGGGGGTTCACCCCTCCACTTT. The rearrangement joins TRBV5-1 to TRBJ1-6; 11 bases match TRBD1. Germline values: CDR1 SGHRS, CDR2 YFSETQ. The CDR3 consists of 14 residues. Germline trimming cut 5 bases from V and 9 bases from J; bases unmatched to any gene: 4.

The chain carries TRBV2 and TRBJ2-1; 11 nucleotides agree with TRBD1. The V gene's germline CDR1 is SNHLY and CDR2 FYNNEI. CDR3 length equals 15 residues. V shed 4 bases and J 6 bases; nucleotides not matched to a gene: 5. In nucleotides, the CDR3 is TGTGCCAGCAGTGCAGACGGGACAGGGGGCAATGAGCAGTTCTTC. Translated: CASSADGTGGNEQFF.

The chain links TRBV20-1 to TRBJ2-7; 8 bases agree with TRBD2. The length of the CDR3 is 16 residues. Germline V gene data show CDR1 as DFQATT and CDR2 as SNEGSKA (reference sequence). V trimming: 5 bases; J trimming: 2 bases; junction bases outside the gene matches: 14. The DNA for the CDR3 is TGCAGTGCTTTCTCGGGAGGGACTAGACAGGCCTACGAGCAGTACTTC. The encoded protein is CSAFSGGTRQAYEQYF.

This sequence joins TRBV9 and TRBJ2-1, with D possibly matching TRBD1 (5 bases). With 5 bases removed from V and 5 bases from J, the gap between germline ends came to 8 bases. This CDR3 contains 12 residues. Germline V gene data show CDR1 as SGDLS and CDR2 as YYNGEE. The CDR3 reads CASRDIDNEQFF. Here the CDR3 DNA reads TGTGCCAGCAGGGACATAGACAATGAGCAGTTCTTC.

The CDR3 sequence: CASGAPNNEQYF. DNA of the CDR3: TGTGCCAGCGGAGCCCCAAACAATGAGCAGTACTTC. The V call is TRBV6-2 or TRBV6-3, the J call TRBJ2-4; D is unclear. CDR3 length equals 12 residues. Germline V gene data show CDR1 as MNHEY and CDR2 as SVGEGT. V was cut by 8 bases and J by 13 bases, with 18 bases left in between.

The chain carries TRBV7-2 and TRBJ2-7; the D gene could be TRBD1 or TRBD2 (6 bases each). The DNA end is more similar to TRBJ2-5, so the J call may be wrong. The germline V gene encodes CDR1 SGHTA and CDR2 FQGNSA. The CDR3 totals 14 residues. CDR3 protein: CASRKGGLWETQYF. The CDR3, as DNA: TGTGCCAGCAGGAAGGGGGGATTATGGGAGACCCAGTACTTC.

This chain links TRBV20-1 with TRBJ2-4; 7 nucleotides line up with TRBD1. J lost 13 bases, V lost 6 bases, and 15 bases had no gene match. CDR1 is DFQATT, CDR2 SNEGSKA, per germline (reference sequence). The CDR3 contains 13 residues. As DNA, the CDR3 is TGCAGTGCCGAAAGGGACAGCCCGGTGAAGCAGTACTTC. It yields the protein CSAERDSPVKQYF.

V is TRBV14 and J is TRBJ1-2; D gene unclear. Trimming left V 0 bases short and J 1 base short, with 3 bases between. Germline-derived CDR1 and CDR2 are SGHDN and FVKESK. The CDR3 sequence is 13 residues long. In DNA form, the CDR3 reads TGTGCCAGCAGCCAAGAACGTAACTATGGCTACACCTTC. Translated: CASSQERNYGYTF.

This clonotype appeared a few times. The CDR3 DNA follows: TGTGCCAGCAGTGAATACCTCTCTGGGGCCAACGTCCTGACTTTC. This gives the protein CASSEYLSGANVLTF. The rearrangement links TRBV6-1 to TRBJ2-6, with D unclear. Germline V gene lookup returns CDR1 MNHNS and CDR2 SASEGT. The V end lost 2 bases, the J end lost 0 bases, and 5 bases lay between the germline ends. CDR3 size: 15 residues.

CDR3 in DNA: TGTGCCAGCACCCCAACAGGGAACTATGGCTACACCTTC. Its protein is CASTPTGNYGYTF. The rearrangement links TRBV7-2 to TRBJ1-2, with D maybe TRBD1 (6 bases). The V end was cut by 7 bases, the J end by 2 bases, with 11 bases between. Germline V gene data show CDR1 as SGHTA and CDR2 as FQGNSA. This CDR3 is built from 13 residues. Full variable domain (rest looked up from reference TRBV7-2 and TRBJ1-2): GAGVSQSPSNKVTEKGKDVELRCDPISGHTALYWYRQSLGQGLEFLIYFQGNSAPDKSGLPSDRFSAERTGGSVSTLTIQRTQQEDSAVYLCASTPTGNYGYTFGSGTRLTVV.

This sequence joins TRBV6-5 and TRBJ2-7, with 9 bases that match TRBD1. V lost 5 bases and J lost 4; bases outside the gene matches: 9. The length of the CDR3 is 15 residues. In germline, CDR1 is MNHEY, CDR2 SVGAGI. CDR3 in amino acids: CASSERQGVSYEQYF. CDR3 DNA sequence: TGTGCCAGCAGTGAGCGACAGGGGGTTTCATACGAGCAGTACTTC.

To note about this clonotype: At one end the junction does not follow the germline gene, possibly because of a read error. This sequence joins TRBV4-3 and TRBJ1-2; TRBD1 matches 12 bases. This CDR3 spans 15 amino acids. Per germline, CDR1 LGHNA and CDR2 YSLEER. CDR3 in DNA: TGCGCCAGCAGCCTCTTAGGGACAGGGGGCTATGGCCACACCTTC. Protein product: CASSLLGTGGYGHTF.

The chain has TRBV28 and TRBJ1-6; the D is unclear. This CDR3 contains 14 residues. V lost 4 bases, J lost 6 bases, and 10 bases lay in between. Germline V lookup: CDR1 MDHEN, CDR2 SYDVKM. CDR3 amino acids: CASSYSDRNSPLHF. CDR3 DNA: TGTGCCAGCAGTTACAGCGACCGTAATTCACCCCTCCACTTT.

This clonotype was seen once. The rearrangement joins TRBV6-2 or TRBV6-3 to TRBJ2-5, with TRBD2 matching 13 bases. CDR3 length: 18 residues. The ends lost 5 bases at V and 5 bases at J; junction bases unmatched: 14. Germline CDR1 and CDR2: MNHEY and SVGEGT. In DNA form, the CDR3 reads TGTGCCAGCAGTCCGTGGACTAGCGGGGGTGGTACGTCGGAGACCCAGTACTTC. Translated: CASSPWTSGGGTSETQYF.

J is TRBJ2-1 and V is TRBV2; 11 bases align to TRBD2. V trimming: 0 bases; J trimming: 6 bases; junction bases outside the gene matches: 1. CDR3 length equals 15 residues. Germline V gene sequence: CDR1 SNHLY, CDR2 FYNNEI. The CDR3 nucleotides read TGTGCCAGCAGTGAAGCTAGCGGGGGGGGCAATGAGCAGTTCTTC. Its translation: CASSEASGGGNEQFF.

The J gene is TRBJ2-2, the V gene TRBV9; tentative D call: TRBD1 (5 bases). The CDR3 runs to 13 residues. V dropped 3 bases and J dropped 5 bases, with 8 bases sitting between them. Germline V CDR1 and CDR2: SGDLS, YYNGEE. CDR3 nucleotides: TGTGCCAGCAGCGACCGACAGACCGGGGAGCTGTTTTTT. Translation: CASSDRQTGELFF.

A note on this clonotype: A read error may produce the germline difference seen at one junction end. The CDR3 loop reads CSARDPGTPHNSLLHF. Here the CDR3 DNA reads TGCAGTGCTAGAGACCCCGGGACACCGCATAATTCACTCCTCCACTTT. This rearrangement joins TRBV20-1 to TRBJ1-6; tentatively, D is TRBD1 (6 bases). Looked up from germline, CDR1 is DFQATT and CDR2 is SNEGSKA (reference sequence). This CDR3 is built from 16 residues.

This clonotype appeared a few times. V is TRBV28 and J is TRBJ2-5; D possibly corresponds to TRBD1 (6 bases). Per the germline V gene, CDR1 is MDHEN and CDR2 is SYDVKM. The CDR3 has 14 amino acids. Deletions cut 5 bases from V and 1 base from J, with 11 bases between. CDR3 sequence reads: CASSRRDTQETQYF. For the CDR3, the DNA is TGTGCCAGCAGTCGCAGGGACACCCAAGAGACCCAGTACTTC.